This T cell receptor beta chain was sequenced during a study of OX40 agonist ivuxolimab in advanced cancers. Across the whole study: The treatment was a fully human IgG2 OX40 agonist, ivuxolimab. Hepatocellular carcinoma, melanoma, renal cell or head and neck cancer affected the dose-escalation patients. General observations from the study: Certain nonresponders additionally had low normalized T-cell clonal expansion. Expanded peripheral T cells had an undetermined antigen specificity.

The CDR3 has 16 amino acids. Germline trimming cut 5 bases from V and 0 bases from J; bases unmatched to any gene: 11. Germline CDR1 reads SGHDT; CDR2 reads YYEEEE. Assay: immunoSEQ multiplex PCR; the TCRdb copy retains only in-frame clones and omits some. Counted here are tens of thousands of clones, roughly 81% occurring once; the ten biggest clones make up 5%. Worth noting for this clone: Its antigen is not identified.

This sample comprised CD4+ or CD8+ T cells sorted from blood, obtained in a trial of the OX40 agonist ivuxolimab. The receptor's source is an adult with an advanced solid tumor such as melanoma, head and neck, liver or kidney cancer. The chain joins TRBV5-6 to TRBJ2-7; 7 bases are shared with TRBD1. The CDR3 reads CASSWKPGQSSYEQYF. Written as DNA, the CDR3 is TGTGCCAGCAGTTGGAAACCGGGACAGAGCTCCTACGAGCAGTACTTC.